This entry lists 24 T cell receptor beta chains sequenced from one sample in a study of metastatic and nonmetastatic thyroid tumors. TCRdb re-clonotyped the PCR reads through MiXCR. The sample consists of fewer than 25,000 clones, less than 20% of them appearing once. Patients underwent thyroid surgery, and none had received any treatment before it. Sequencing input: adjacent normal tissue. The receptors stem from a male donor with papillary thyroid cancer or a benign thyroid nodule (not recorded which). Some clones in this sample may be carry-over from other donors' samples.

This clone is medium-sized in the sample. The rearrangement joins TRBV12-3 or TRBV12-4 to TRBJ2-2; D is unclear. This CDR3 has 12 residues. Trimming stripped 1 base from V and 8 bases from J, with 5 bases between. The CDR3 protein is CASSLEVGELFF. The DNA for the CDR3 is TGTGCCAGCAGTTTAGAAGTTGGGGAGCTGTTTTTT.

This clone was counted at least ten times. The chain has TRBV5-6 and TRBJ2-3; D may be TRBD2 (6 bases). The V end was cut by 3 bases, the J end by 3 bases, with 20 bases between. Germline CDR1 is SGHDT and CDR2 is YYEEEE. This CDR3 contains 17 residues. This chain's CDR3 is CASSSPTTQGGTDTQYF. The CDR3 DNA is TGTGCCAGCAGCTCCCCGACTACCCAGGGAGGAACAGATACGCAGTATTTT.

By share, this clone counts as medium-sized (0.01 to 0.1%). The rearrangement links TRBV20-1 to TRBJ2-1; tentatively, D is TRBD2 (5 bases). Trimming left V 3 bases short and J 4 bases short, with 10 bases between. The CDR3 has 13 residues. In germline, CDR1 is DFQATT, CDR2 SNEGSKA (reference sequence). The CDR3 DNA reads as TGCAGTGCTAGCGGGGATCTTTACAATGAGCAGTTCTTC. This encodes CSASGDLYNEQFF.

This clone was seen at least ten times. This chain uses TRBV5-6 with TRBJ2-1; 8 bases line up with TRBD1. CDR1 SGHDT and CDR2 YYEEEE come from the germline V gene. With 4 bases clipped from V and 8 bases from J, the junction kept 17 bases outside the gene matches. The CDR3 extends over 17 amino acids. The CDR3: CASSMLVDGQGIDEQFF. Here the CDR3 DNA reads TGTGCCAGCAGCATGCTGGTAGATGGACAGGGAATAGATGAGCAGTTCTTC.

The V gene is TRBV2, the J gene TRBJ2-7; D might be TRBD2 (5 bases). V was trimmed by 4 bases and J by 5 bases, leaving 12 bases between them. The CDR3 spans 13 residues. Germline V gene sequence: CDR1 SNHLY, CDR2 FYNNEI. The CDR3 sequence is CASSGRTEDEQYF. The CDR3, as DNA: TGTGCCAGCAGTGGAAGGACGGAGGACGAGCAGTACTTC.

This clone was recorded at least ten times. The rearrangement joins TRBV4-2 to TRBJ1-1; 7 bases are a match to TRBD1. The ends lost 1 base at V and 6 bases at J; junction bases unmatched: 5. The CDR3 length is 14 residues. Germline assignment: CDR1 LGHNA and CDR2 YNFKEQ. CDR3 residues: CASSQGNRGPEAFF. CDR3 sequence (DNA): TGTGCCAGCAGCCAAGGGAACAGGGGTCCTGAAGCTTTCTTT.

As to this clone: An end of the junction does not agree with germline; a read error may underlie this. The chain has TRBV6-4 and TRBJ2-1, with D possibly TRBD2 on 7 matching bases. The length of the CDR3 is 16 residues. Germline V gene lookup returns CDR1 MRHNA and CDR2 SNTAGT. CDR3 in amino acids: CAIGGWGGRGYNEQFF. CDR3 nucleotides: TGCGCCATCGGGGGGTGGGGGGGGCGGGGATACAATGAGCAGTTCTTC.

This clone occurred many times. The rearrangement links TRBV4-1 to TRBJ2-1; D is unclear. The CDR3 loop spans 14 amino acids. Germline loops: CDR1 MGHRA, CDR2 YSYEKL. V was cut by 3 bases and J by 9 bases, with 15 bases left in between. The CDR3 DNA follows: TGCGCCAGCAGCCACCAATCCCCTCGGGCTGAGCAGTTCTTC. It codes for CASSHQSPRAEQFF.

This clone is deemed medium-sized. The chain links TRBV15 to TRBJ2-1; 9 positions agree with TRBD2. V lost 8 bases to trimming and J lost 6 bases; unmatched junction nucleotides: 5. This CDR3 has 13 amino acids. Germline CDR1 is LNHNV and CDR2 is YYDKDF (reference sequence). CDR3 DNA sequence: TGTGCCACCGAGGCGGGAGGGGTCAATGAGCAGTTCTTC. It is translated as CATEAGGVNEQFF.

V gene TRBV20-1 combines with J gene TRBJ2-2; 11 bases are a match to TRBD2. CDR1 and CDR2 (germline): DFQATT, SNEGSKA (reference sequence). The CDR3 has 14 residues. V lost 4 bases and J lost 9; bases outside the gene matches: 7. The CDR3: CSAMGTSGIRELFF. For the CDR3, the DNA is TGCAGTGCTATGGGGACTAGCGGCATCAGGGAGCTGTTTTTT.

The chain employs TRBV24-1 and TRBJ2-1, with 9 bases matching TRBD2. The V and J ends lost 1 base and 8 bases, in that order; junction bases with no gene match: 8. Germline V gene lookup returns CDR1 KGHDR and CDR2 SFDVKD. This CDR3 spans 16 amino acids. CDR3 bases: TGTGCCACCAGTGATTTTGGGCTAGCGGGAATGGATGAGCAGTTCTTC. Translation: CATSDFGLAGMDEQFF.

This clone was seen ten or more times. A read error may explain this, as a much larger clone is one base away. The chain links TRBV9 to TRBJ1-2, with 8 bases matching TRBD1. The CDR3 is 17 residues long. V was pared by 4 bases and J by 10 bases, with 21 bases of the junction left unmatched. Germline CDR1 SGDLS, CDR2 YYNGEE. Written as DNA, the CDR3 is TGTGCCAGCAGCTCCAACCCGACGGACAGGGCCGAAGGTGACTACACCTTC. This sequence encodes CASSSNPTDRAEGDYTF.

The rearrangement uses TRBV7-2 and TRBJ2-7; D uncertain. Germline V gene data show CDR1 as SGHTA and CDR2 as FQGNSA. CDR3 length equals 14 residues. The germline V and J ends were trimmed by 1 base and 0 bases, with 7 bases remaining between them. Here the CDR3 reads CASSLGLSSYEQYF. In DNA form, the CDR3 reads TGTGCCAGCAGCTTAGGTCTAAGCTCCTACGAGCAGTACTTC.

By frequency in the sample, this clone is medium-sized. This sequence joins TRBV10-1 and TRBJ2-1, with 9 nucleotides matching TRBD2. The CDR3 has 16 residues. V trimming: 3 bases; J trimming: 0 bases; junction bases outside the gene matches: 3. Germline V gives CDR1 WNHNN, CDR2 SYGVQD (reference sequence). CDR3 in amino acids: CASSDQGLASYNEQFF. The CDR3 bases are TGCGCCAGCAGTGATCAGGGACTAGCCTCCTACAATGAGCAGTTCTTC.

This clone was picked up many times. The chain has TRBV28 and TRBJ2-5; the D gene is possibly TRBD1 (6 bases). CDR1 is MDHEN, CDR2 SYDVKM, per germline. This CDR3 has 16 amino acids. Trimming removed 3 bases from V and 3 bases from J, with 17 bases in between. CDR3 in amino acids: CASSFPKRAGEETQYF. The CDR3, as DNA: TGTGCCAGCAGTTTCCCTAAAAGGGCAGGGGAAGAGACCCAGTACTTC.

This clone was found many times. The rearrangement links TRBV3-1 to TRBJ2-5; 10 bases map to TRBD1. V shed 9 bases, J shed 5 bases, and the junction held 6 bases outside the gene matches. This CDR3 has 13 residues. Germline CDR1 LGHDT, CDR2 YNNKEL (reference sequence). The CDR3 bases are TGTGCCAGTGGGGACAGGGGATTCGAGACCCAGTACTTC. Translating it yields CASGDRGFETQYF.

This clone was picked up a small number of times. The rearrangement links TRBV27 to TRBJ2-2; D gene uncertain. This CDR3 contains 15 residues. CDR1 is MNHEY and CDR2 is SMNVEV in the germline V gene (reference sequence). The ends were cut back, 5 bases at V and 10 bases at J, with 20 bases in the middle. CDR3 DNA: TGTGCCAGCAGTCTCAACCCGACATGCGACGTGGAGCTGTTTTTT. Its translation: CASSLNPTCDVELFF.

On this clone: A junction end diverges from the germline sequence, so it may reflect a read error. This chain connects TRBV20-1 to TRBJ2-7; D unresolved. CDR1 is DFQATT, CDR2 SNEGSKA, per germline (reference sequence). The CDR3 runs to 10 residues. CDR3 protein: CGADKRGQYF. CDR3 nucleotides: TGCGGTGCGGATAAGAGAGGGCAGTACTTC.

This chain uses TRBV6-2 or TRBV6-3 with TRBJ1-4, with 9 bases matching TRBD1. The germline V gene has CDR1 MNHEY and CDR2 SVGEGT. The CDR3 extends over 15 amino acids. Trimming cost V 5 bases and J 6 bases; bases outside gene matches: 7. The CDR3 loop reads CASSAPGQGDEKLFF. Here the CDR3 DNA reads TGTGCCAGCAGTGCCCCGGGACAGGGTGATGAAAAACTGTTTTTT.

This clone was detected many times. J is TRBJ2-6 and V is TRBV20-1; tentative D call: TRBD1 (6 bases). Trimming stripped 6 bases from V and 0 bases from J, with 12 bases between. This CDR3 has 15 residues. The germline V gene encodes CDR1 DFQATT and CDR2 SNEGSKA (reference sequence). The CDR3 DNA follows: TGCAGTGCCACGGACAGCAGCTCTGGGGCCAACGTCCTGACTTTC. Protein: CSATDSSSGANVLTF.

This clone was seen at least ten times. Other DNA sequences in this sample translate to the same CDR3. The V gene is TRBV7-3, the J gene TRBJ1-1; D may be TRBD1 (5 bases). The germline gives CDR1 SGHTA, CDR2 FQGTGA. The CDR3 covers 14 residues. Trimming shortened V by 2 bases and J by 1 base, and 8 bases separated the two germline ends. This CDR3 reads CASSLAGSNTEAFF. CDR3 coding DNA: TGTGCCAGCAGCTTAGCAGGGTCGAACACTGAAGCTTTCTTT.

This clone was detected ten times or more. The V call is TRBV5-5, the J call TRBJ2-5; 9 positions agree with TRBD1. V shed 3 bases and J 5 bases; nucleotides not matched to a gene: 11. Germline CDR1 reads SGHKS; CDR2 reads YYEKEE (reference sequence). The CDR3 has 16 residues. In DNA form, the CDR3 reads TGTGCCAGCAGCTCAGGAACACAGGGGGCGGGGGAGACCCAGTACTTC. This encodes CASSSGTQGAGETQYF.

The table lists this clone with many counts. The chain carries TRBV20-1 and TRBJ1-2, with D unresolved. The CDR3 has 13 residues. From germline, CDR1 is DFQATT and CDR2 SNEGSKA (reference sequence). The germline V and J ends were trimmed by 6 bases and 4 bases, with 15 bases remaining between them. The CDR3 DNA sequence: TGCAGTGCAGCATTGAGGCAAATCTATGGCTACACCTTC. Its protein is CSAALRQIYGYTF.

This clone has more than one count but fewer than ten. As DNA, the CDR3 is TGCGCCAGCAGCCAAGATCGGATAGGGGAGCTGTTTTTT. Amino acid sequence: CASSQDRIGELFF. The chain recombines TRBV4-3 with TRBJ2-2, with no clear D. Per germline, CDR1 LGHNA and CDR2 YSLEER. The CDR3 consists of 13 residues. Trimming removed 0 bases at V and 8 bases at J, with 7 bases between.